This TCR beta chain is from a study of T cells in localized non-small cell lung cancer. Study-level results: Greater T cell density in blood accompanied longer overall survival.

TCRdb's table, derived via immunoSEQ multiplex PCR, lists solely in-frame clones and lacks some. The table shows some 2,100 clones, with around 25% occurring only once. This clone has more than one count but fewer than ten. Its specificity is unknown. Each adjacent lung sample was taken at least 2 cm from the tumor margin and was free of atypia. CDR3 length equals 13 residues. The germline V gene has CDR1 KGHSH and CDR2 LQKENI. V lost 4 bases and J 1 base, leaving 7 bases between the germline ends. The receptor was derived from a female donor over 55 with stage III squamous cell lung carcinoma. The V and J genes are TRBV18 and TRBJ2-5, with D perhaps matching TRBD2 (6 bases). This material consisted of normal lung tissue next to the tumor, taken before any cancer treatment. The DNA for the CDR3 is TGTGCCAGCTCACAGGGACTCCAAGAGACCCAGTACTTC. Protein sequence: CASSQGLQETQYF.